The T cell receptor beta chain described here comes from a study of blood T cell repertoires in COVID-19. Whole-study context: Specimens from acute and convalescent COVID-19 originated in the United States, Italy and Spain. Nucleic acid was either cDNA or gDNA, and it came from T cells, B-cell-depleted T cells, or PBMCs.

How the authors handled the data: Reference gene primer amplification gave estimated nucleated cell counts. TCRdb's copy holds only in-frame clones and misses some; the assay was immunoSEQ multiplex PCR. The V and J calls and the clone size are those of that table, but D and trimming were determined from the DNA. The sample includes some 350,000 clones, almost 90% of them seen just once. This CDR3 comprises 18 residues. Germline V gene data show CDR1 as LGHDT and CDR2 as YNNKEL (reference sequence). The J segment lost 0 bases and the V segment lost 4 bases, leaving 10 bases of the junction unmatched.

The source material was peripheral blood. The gene calls are TRBV3-1 (or the pseudogene TRBV3-2) and TRBJ2-1; 9 bases line up with TRBD2. This clonotype originated in a woman aged 65 to 85 with COVID-19, enrolled during active disease. The CDR3 coding sequence is TGTGCCAGCAGCCTTATCCTAGCGGGGCCAAGCTCCTACAATGAGCAGTTCTTC. Encoded protein: CASSLILAGPSSYNEQFF.